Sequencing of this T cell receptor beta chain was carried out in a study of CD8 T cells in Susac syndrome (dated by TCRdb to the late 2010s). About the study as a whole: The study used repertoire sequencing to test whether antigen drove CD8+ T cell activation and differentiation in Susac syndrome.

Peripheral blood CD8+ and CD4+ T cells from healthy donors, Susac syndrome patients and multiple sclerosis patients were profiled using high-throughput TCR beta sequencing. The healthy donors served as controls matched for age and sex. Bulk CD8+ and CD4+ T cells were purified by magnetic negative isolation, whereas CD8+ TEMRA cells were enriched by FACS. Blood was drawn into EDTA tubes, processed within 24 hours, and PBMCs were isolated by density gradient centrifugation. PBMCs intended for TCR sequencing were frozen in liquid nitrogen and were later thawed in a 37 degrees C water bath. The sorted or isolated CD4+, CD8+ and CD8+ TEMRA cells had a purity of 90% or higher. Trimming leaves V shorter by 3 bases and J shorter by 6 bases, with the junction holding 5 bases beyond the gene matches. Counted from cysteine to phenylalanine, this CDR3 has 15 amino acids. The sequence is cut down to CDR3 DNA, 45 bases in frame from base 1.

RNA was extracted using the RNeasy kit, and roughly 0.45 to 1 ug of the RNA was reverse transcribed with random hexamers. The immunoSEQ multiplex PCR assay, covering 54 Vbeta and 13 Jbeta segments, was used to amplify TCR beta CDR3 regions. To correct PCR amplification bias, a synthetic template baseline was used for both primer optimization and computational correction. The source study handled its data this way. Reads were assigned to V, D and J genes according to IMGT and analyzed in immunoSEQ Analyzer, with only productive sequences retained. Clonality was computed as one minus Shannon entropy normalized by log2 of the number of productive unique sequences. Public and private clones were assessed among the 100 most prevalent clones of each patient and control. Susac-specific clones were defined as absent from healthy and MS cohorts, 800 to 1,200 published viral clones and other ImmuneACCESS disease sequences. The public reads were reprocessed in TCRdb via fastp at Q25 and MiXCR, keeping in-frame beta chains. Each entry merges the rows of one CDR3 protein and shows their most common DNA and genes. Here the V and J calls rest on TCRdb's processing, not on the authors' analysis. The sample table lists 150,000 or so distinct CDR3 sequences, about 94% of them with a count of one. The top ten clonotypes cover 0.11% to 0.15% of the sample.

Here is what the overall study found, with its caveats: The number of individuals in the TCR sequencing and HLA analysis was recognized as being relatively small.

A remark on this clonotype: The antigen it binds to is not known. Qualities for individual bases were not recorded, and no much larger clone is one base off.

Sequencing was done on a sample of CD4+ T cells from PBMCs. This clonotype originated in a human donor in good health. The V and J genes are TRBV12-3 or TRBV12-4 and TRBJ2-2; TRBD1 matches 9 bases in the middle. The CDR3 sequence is CASSLDRGTAGELFF. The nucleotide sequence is TGTGCCAGCAGTTTGGACAGGGGAACGGCCGGGGAGCTGTTTTTT.